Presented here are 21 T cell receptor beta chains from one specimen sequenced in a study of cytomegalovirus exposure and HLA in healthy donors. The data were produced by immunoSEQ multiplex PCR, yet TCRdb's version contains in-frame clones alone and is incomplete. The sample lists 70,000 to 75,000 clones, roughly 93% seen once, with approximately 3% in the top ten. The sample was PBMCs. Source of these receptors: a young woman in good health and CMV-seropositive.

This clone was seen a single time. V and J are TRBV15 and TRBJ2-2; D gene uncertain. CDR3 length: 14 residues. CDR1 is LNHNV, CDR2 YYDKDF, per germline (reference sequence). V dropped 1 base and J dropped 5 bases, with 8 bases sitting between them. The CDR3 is CATSRVQRTGELFF. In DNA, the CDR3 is TGTGCCACCAGCAGAGTCCAGCGAACCGGGGAGCTGTTTTTT.

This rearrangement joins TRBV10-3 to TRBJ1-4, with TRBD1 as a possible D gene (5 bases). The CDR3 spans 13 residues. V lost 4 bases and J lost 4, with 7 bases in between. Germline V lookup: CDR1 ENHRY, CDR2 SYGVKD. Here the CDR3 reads CAISGQSNEKLFF. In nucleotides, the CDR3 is TGTGCCATCAGTGGACAGAGTAATGAAAAACTGTTTTTT.

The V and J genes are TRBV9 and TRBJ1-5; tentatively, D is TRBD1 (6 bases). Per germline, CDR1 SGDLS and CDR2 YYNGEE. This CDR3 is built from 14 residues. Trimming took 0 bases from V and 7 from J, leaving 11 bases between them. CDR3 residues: CASSVAGVGQPQHF. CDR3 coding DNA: TGTGCCAGCAGCGTAGCAGGGGTGGGCCAGCCCCAGCATTTT.

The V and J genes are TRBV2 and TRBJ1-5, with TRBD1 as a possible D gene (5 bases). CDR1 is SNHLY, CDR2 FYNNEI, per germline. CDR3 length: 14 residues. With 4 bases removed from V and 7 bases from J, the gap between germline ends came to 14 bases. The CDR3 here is CASSGMTAGQPQHF. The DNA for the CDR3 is TGTGCCAGCAGTGGGATGACAGCGGGCCAGCCCCAGCATTTT.

CDR3 residues: CASNRPQGNGYTF. DNA of the CDR3: TGTGCCAGCAACCGACCTCAGGGTAATGGCTACACCTTC. The V gene is TRBV5-8, the J gene TRBJ1-2; maybe TRBD1 (5 bases). Trimming stripped 6 bases from V and 6 bases from J, with 15 bases between. Germline CDR1 is SGHTS and CDR2 is YDEGEE. This CDR3 region has 13 residues.

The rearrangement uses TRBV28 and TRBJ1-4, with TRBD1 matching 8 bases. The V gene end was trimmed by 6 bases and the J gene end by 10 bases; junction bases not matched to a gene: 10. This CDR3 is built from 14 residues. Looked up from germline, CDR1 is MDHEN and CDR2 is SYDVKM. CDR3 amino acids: CASSQTGVLGKLFF. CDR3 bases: TGTGCCAGCAGCCAGACAGGGGTCTTAGGAAAACTGTTTTTT. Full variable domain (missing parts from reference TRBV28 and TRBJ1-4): DVKVTQSSRYLVKRTGEKVFLECVQDMDHENMFWYRQDPGLGLRLIYFSYDVKMKEKGDIPEGYSVSREKKERFSLILESASTNQTSMYLCASSQTGVLGKLFFGSGTQLSVL.

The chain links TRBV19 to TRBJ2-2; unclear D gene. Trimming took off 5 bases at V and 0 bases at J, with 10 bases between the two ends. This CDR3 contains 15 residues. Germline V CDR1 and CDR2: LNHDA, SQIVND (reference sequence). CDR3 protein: CASSPTPANTGELFF. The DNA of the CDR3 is TGTGCCAGTAGTCCAACACCCGCGAACACCGGGGAGCTGTTTTTT. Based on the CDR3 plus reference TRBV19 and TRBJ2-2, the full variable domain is DGGITQSPKYLFRKEGQNVTLSCEQNLNHDAMYWYRQDPGQGLRLIYYSQIVNDFQKGDIAEGYSVSREKKESFPLTVTSAQKNPTAFYLCASSPTPANTGELFFGEGSRLTVL.

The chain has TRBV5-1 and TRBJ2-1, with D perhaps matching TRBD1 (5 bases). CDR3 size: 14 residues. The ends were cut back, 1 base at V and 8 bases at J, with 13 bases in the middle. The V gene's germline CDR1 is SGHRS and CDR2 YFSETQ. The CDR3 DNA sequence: TGCGCCAGCAGCTTGTCTCAAGCACAGGATGAGCAGTTCTTC. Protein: CASSLSQAQDEQFF.

In DNA form, the CDR3 reads TGTGCCAGCAGCCTTAACAGGGACCGTGGTGAAAAACTGTTTTTT. Translation: CASSLNRDRGEKLFF. This chain links TRBV9 with TRBJ1-4; D perhaps matches TRBD1 (6 bases). Germline CDR1 SGDLS, CDR2 YYNGEE. The CDR3 sequence is 15 residues long. V lost 4 bases, J lost 7 bases, and 17 bases lay in between.

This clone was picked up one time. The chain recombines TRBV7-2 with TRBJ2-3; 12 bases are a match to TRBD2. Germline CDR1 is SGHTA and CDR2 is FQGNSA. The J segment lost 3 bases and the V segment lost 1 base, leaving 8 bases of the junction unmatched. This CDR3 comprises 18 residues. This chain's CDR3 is CASSLVLAGGPATDTQYF. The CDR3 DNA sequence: TGTGCCAGCAGCTTAGTTCTAGCGGGGGGGCCGGCGACAGATACGCAGTATTTT.

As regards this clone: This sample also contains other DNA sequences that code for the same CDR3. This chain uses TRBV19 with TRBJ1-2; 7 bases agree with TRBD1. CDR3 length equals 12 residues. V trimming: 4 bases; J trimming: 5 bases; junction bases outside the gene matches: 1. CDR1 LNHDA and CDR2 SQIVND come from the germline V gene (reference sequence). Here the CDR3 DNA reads TGTGCCAGTAGTACAGGGGGGTATGGCTACACCTTC. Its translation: CASSTGGYGYTF.

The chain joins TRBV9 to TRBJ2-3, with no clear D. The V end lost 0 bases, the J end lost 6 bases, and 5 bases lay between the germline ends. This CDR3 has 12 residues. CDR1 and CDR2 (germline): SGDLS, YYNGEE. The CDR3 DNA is TGTGCCAGCAGCGTAGAACGGGATACGCAGTATTTT. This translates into CASSVERDTQYF.

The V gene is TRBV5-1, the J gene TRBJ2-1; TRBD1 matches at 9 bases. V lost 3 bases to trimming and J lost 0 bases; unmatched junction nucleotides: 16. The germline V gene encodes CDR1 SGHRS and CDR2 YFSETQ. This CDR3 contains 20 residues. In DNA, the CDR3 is TGCGCCAGCAGCTATCGGGGACAGGGTTTGGGGACCCTCTCCTACAATGAGCAGTTCTTC. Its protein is CASSYRGQGLGTLSYNEQFF.

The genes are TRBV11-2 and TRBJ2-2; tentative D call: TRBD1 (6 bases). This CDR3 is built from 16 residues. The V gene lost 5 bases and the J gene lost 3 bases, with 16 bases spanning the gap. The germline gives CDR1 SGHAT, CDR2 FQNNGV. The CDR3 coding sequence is TGTGCCAGCAGCCTATCGGCAGGGGCGTACACCGGGGAGCTGTTTTTT. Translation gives CASSLSAGAYTGELFF.

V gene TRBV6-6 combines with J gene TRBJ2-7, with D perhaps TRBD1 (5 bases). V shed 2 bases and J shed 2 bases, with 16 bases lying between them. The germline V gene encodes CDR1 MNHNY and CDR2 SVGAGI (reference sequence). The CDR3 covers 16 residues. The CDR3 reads CASSYGSPGQTYEQYF. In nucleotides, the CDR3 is TGTGCCAGCAGTTACGGTTCCCCAGGGCAGACCTACGAGCAGTACTTC.

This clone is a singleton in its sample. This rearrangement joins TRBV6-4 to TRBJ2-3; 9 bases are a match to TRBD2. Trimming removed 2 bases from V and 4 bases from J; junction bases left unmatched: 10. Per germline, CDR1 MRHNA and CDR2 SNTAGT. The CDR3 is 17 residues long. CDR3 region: CASSDGRRGGVADTQYF. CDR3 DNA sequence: TGTGCCAGCAGTGACGGTCGGCGGGGGGGCGTAGCAGATACGCAGTATTTT.

CDR3 sequence reads: CSASVSYEQFF. The DNA for the CDR3 is TGCAGTGCTAGTGTAAGCTATGAGCAGTTCTTC. V usage is TRBV20-1 and J usage is TRBJ2-1; D gene uncertain. V was shortened by 3 bases and J by 8 bases, with 8 bases between the two germline ends. The length of the CDR3 is 11 residues. Germline assignment: CDR1 DFQATT and CDR2 SNEGSKA (reference sequence).

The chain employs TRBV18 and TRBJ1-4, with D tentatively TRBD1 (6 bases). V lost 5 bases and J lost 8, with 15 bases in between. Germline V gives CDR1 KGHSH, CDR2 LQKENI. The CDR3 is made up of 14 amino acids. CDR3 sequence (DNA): TGTGCCAGCTCATCAGGGAGCAGGGGAGAAAAACTGTTTTTT. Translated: CASSSGSRGEKLFF.

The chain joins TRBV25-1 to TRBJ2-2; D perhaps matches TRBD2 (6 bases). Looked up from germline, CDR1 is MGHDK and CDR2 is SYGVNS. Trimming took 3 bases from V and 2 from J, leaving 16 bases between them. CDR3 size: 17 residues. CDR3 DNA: TGTGCCAGCAGTGACAATCCTAGCGATTTAAACACCGGGGAGCTGTTTTTT. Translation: CASSDNPSDLNTGELFF. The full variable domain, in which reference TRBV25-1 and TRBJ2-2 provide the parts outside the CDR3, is EADIYQTPRYLVIGTGKKITLECSQTMGHDKMYWYQQDPGMELHLIHYSYGVNSTEKGDLSSESTVSRIRTEHFPLTLESARPSHTSQYLCASSDNPSDLNTGELFFGEGSRLTVL.

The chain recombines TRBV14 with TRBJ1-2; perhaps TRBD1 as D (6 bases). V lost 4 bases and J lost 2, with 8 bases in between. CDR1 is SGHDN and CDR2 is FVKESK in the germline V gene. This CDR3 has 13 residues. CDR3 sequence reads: CASSLDRNYGYTF. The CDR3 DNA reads TGTGCCAGCAGCCTAGACAGGAACTATGGCTACACCTTC.

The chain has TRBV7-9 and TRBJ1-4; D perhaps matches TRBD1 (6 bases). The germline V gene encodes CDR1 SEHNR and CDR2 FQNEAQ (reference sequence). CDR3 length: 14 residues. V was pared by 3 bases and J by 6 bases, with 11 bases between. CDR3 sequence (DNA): TGTGCCAGCAGCTTTCAGGGGAGACATGAAAAACTGTTTTTT. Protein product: CASSFQGRHEKLFF. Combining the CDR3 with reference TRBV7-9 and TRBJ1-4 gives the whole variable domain DTGVSQNPRHKITKRGQNVTFRCDPISEHNRLYWYRQTLGQGPEFLTYFQNEAQLEKSRLLSDRFSAERPKGSFSTLEIQRTEQGDSAMYLCASSFQGRHEKLFFGSGTQLSVL.